This entry lists 32 T cell receptor beta chains sequenced from one sample in a study of shared clonotypes between healthy human individuals. TCRdb keeps only in-frame clones here, not all; method: immunoSEQ multiplex PCR. The sample lists more than 80,000 clones; 67% were seen once. Sequenced material: memory CD8+ T cells sorted from blood. The subset: CD45RO+ cells pooled with CCR7-negative TemRA cells. The receptors derive from a man between 25 and 39 years old in good health.

This clone has only one observation. This chain links TRBV5-1 with TRBJ1-2; D is ambiguous. Germline CDR1 SGHRS, CDR2 YFSETQ. V lost 7 bases and J 2 bases, leaving 18 bases between the germline ends. The CDR3 loop spans 15 amino acids. CDR3: CASGIGATQNYGYTF. The CDR3 DNA follows: TGCGCCAGCGGCATCGGCGCTACCCAAAACTATGGCTACACCTTC.

In regard to this clone: A read error likely explains this, since a far larger clone differs by one base. The V gene is TRBV29-1, the J gene TRBJ2-3; D may be TRBD1 or TRBD2 (5 bases each). The CDR3 totals 15 residues. CDR1 is SQVTM, CDR2 ANQGSEA, per germline. V gave up 5 bases and J gave up 0 bases, with 15 bases separating them. DNA for the CDR3: TGCAGCGTTAAAGGGGACGGACCTAGCACAGATACGCAGTATTTT. Its translation is CSVKGDGPSTDTQYF.

This clone has just a few counts. The V gene is TRBV6-5, the J gene TRBJ1-2; D gene ambiguous. The CDR3 has 15 residues. The germline V and J ends were trimmed by 0 bases and 3 bases, with 11 bases remaining between them. Per germline, CDR1 MNHEY and CDR2 SVGAGI. The CDR3 DNA follows: TGTGCCAGCAGTTACTCGATCCGGGCAGACTATGGCTACACCTTC. This translates into CASSYSIRADYGYTF.

This rearrangement joins TRBV5-8 to TRBJ1-1; tentative D call: TRBD1 (6 bases). CDR1 is SGHTS and CDR2 is YDEGEE in the germline V gene. The CDR3 extends over 16 amino acids. V lost 0 bases to trimming and J lost 4 bases, with 16 bases between them. DNA for the CDR3: TGTGCCAGCAGCTTGGGGTTGGTACAGGGAGGCACTGAAGCTTTCTTT. Amino acid sequence: CASSLGLVQGGTEAFF.

V and J are TRBV7-9 and TRBJ2-1, with 8 bases lining up with TRBD2. Looked up from germline, CDR1 is SEHNR and CDR2 is FQNEAQ (reference sequence). CDR3 length: 16 amino acids. The J segment lost 5 bases and the V segment lost 6 bases, leaving 12 bases of the junction unmatched. DNA for the CDR3: TGTGCCAGCAGGCCCCCTGTGCCGGGAGGGAACAATGAGCAGTTCTTC. Translated: CASRPPVPGGNNEQFF. The full variable domain, rest sourced from reference TRBV7-9 and TRBJ2-1, is DTGVSQNPRHKITKRGQNVTFRCDPISEHNRLYWYRQTLGQGPEFLTYFQNEAQLEKSRLLSDRFSAERPKGSFSTLEIQRTEQGDSAMYLCASRPPVPGGNNEQFFGPGTRLTVL.

This chain uses TRBV6-6 with TRBJ2-2; 7 bases map to TRBD2. The CDR3 totals 15 residues. The V gene's germline CDR1 is MNHNY and CDR2 SVGAGI (reference sequence). Trimming removed 6 bases from V and 4 bases from J; junction bases left unmatched: 8. The CDR3, as DNA: TGTGCCAGCAGCCTGGGGGGGGGTCCCACCGGGGAGCTGTTTTTT. It translates to CASSLGGGPTGELFF.

The chain has TRBV28 and TRBJ2-6; D possibly matches TRBD1 or TRBD2 (5 bases each). V was shortened by 3 bases and J by 1 base, with 16 bases between the two germline ends. The CDR3 loop spans 18 amino acids. In germline, CDR1 is MDHEN, CDR2 SYDVKM. The CDR3 DNA reads TGTGCCAGCAGTTTCCCCGGGACCGCACCTTCTGGGGCCAACGTCCTGACTTTC. This codes for CASSFPGTAPSGANVLTF.

The chain combines TRBV9 with TRBJ2-4, with a weak D call TRBD1 (5 bases). The CDR3 has 14 residues. Trimming took off 0 bases at V and 5 bases at J, with 9 bases between the two ends. Looked up from germline, CDR1 is SGDLS and CDR2 is YYNGEE. The CDR3 protein is CASSVEQGENIQYF. The CDR3 DNA reads as TGTGCCAGCAGCGTAGAGCAGGGTGAAAACATTCAGTACTTC.

In its sample, this clone was seen a few times. This chain connects TRBV6-5 to TRBJ2-7; TRBD2 matches 8 bases. This CDR3 is 15 amino acids long. Trimming cost V 0 bases and J 3 bases; bases outside gene matches: 4. The germline V gene encodes CDR1 MNHEY and CDR2 SVGAGI. CDR3 DNA: TGTGCCAGCAGTTACTCGCCGGGAGGGCTCTACGAGCAGTACTTC. Amino acids: CASSYSPGGLYEQYF.

The chain joins TRBV7-2 to TRBJ2-3; TRBD2 might be the D (5 bases). V shed 0 bases and J shed 1 base, with 8 bases lying between them. The germline V gene encodes CDR1 SGHTA and CDR2 FQGNSA. This CDR3 is 15 amino acids long. CDR3 sequence reads: CASSLASGGTDTQYF. The CDR3, as DNA: TGTGCCAGCAGCTTAGCCTCCGGGGGCACAGATACGCAGTATTTT.

This clone came up once. V gene TRBV28 combines with J gene TRBJ1-2; D is unresolved. This CDR3 comprises 11 residues. Deletions cut 3 bases from V and 8 bases from J, with 7 bases between. Looked up from germline, CDR1 is MDHEN and CDR2 is SYDVKM. The CDR3 nucleotides read TGTGCCAGCAGTTTCTTCAAGGGCTACACCTTC. Translated, it gives CASSFFKGYTF.

This chain links TRBV4-2 with TRBJ2-7; a weak D match, TRBD2 (6 bases). This CDR3 has 15 residues. V shed 5 bases and J shed 2 bases, with 16 bases lying between them. CDR1 is LGHNA and CDR2 is YNFKEQ in the germline V gene. DNA of the CDR3: TGTGCCAGCAGCGAAAGGAGGGCGCCTACCTACGAGCAGTACTTC. Its protein product is CASSERRAPTYEQYF.

The chain has TRBV7-2 and TRBJ2-5; 11 bases map to TRBD2. This CDR3 is 16 amino acids long. The germline V gene encodes CDR1 SGHTA and CDR2 FQGNSA. V lost 4 bases to trimming and J lost 0 bases; unmatched junction nucleotides: 4. The CDR3 DNA is TGTGCCAGCAGCTCATTAGCGGGAGGGGACCAAGAGACCCAGTACTTC. Protein: CASSSLAGGDQETQYF.

The chain joins TRBV9 to TRBJ2-3, with no clear D. Germline CDR1 SGDLS, CDR2 YYNGEE. The V end lost 6 bases, the J end lost 4 bases, and 18 bases lay between the germline ends. This CDR3 is 15 amino acids long. CDR3 nucleotide sequence: TGTGCCAGCAACCCTACACCCGGAGCGTCAGATACGCAGTATTTT. It yields the protein CASNPTPGASDTQYF.

V is TRBV19 and J is TRBJ2-1; 11 nucleotides line up with TRBD1. CDR3 length equals 13 residues. V lost 6 bases, J lost 9 bases, and 4 bases stayed unmatched. The germline V gene has CDR1 LNHDA and CDR2 SQIVND (reference sequence). For the CDR3, the DNA is TGTGCCAGTAGCCCCGGACAGGGGGCTGAGCAGTTCTTC. Amino acid sequence: CASSPGQGAEQFF.

The chain couples TRBV5-1 to TRBJ2-7; 8 bases map to TRBD1. Germline loops: CDR1 SGHRS, CDR2 YFSETQ. V was clipped by 2 bases and J by 6 bases; unmatched bases: 31. CDR3 length: 22 residues. In DNA form, the CDR3 reads TGCGCCAGCAGCTTAGGACCGGGGACAGGCTCCCTTTTTACTCAGGCGGTGTTCGAGCAGTACTTC. Residues: CASSLGPGTGSLFTQAVFEQYF.

This chain links TRBV9 with TRBJ2-7; 10 positions agree with TRBD2. Germline values: CDR1 SGDLS, CDR2 YYNGEE. This CDR3 is built from 14 residues. The junction had 5 bases not matched to a gene; V was cut back by 3 bases and J by 5 bases. CDR3 sequence: CASSASGRGDEQYF. The CDR3 DNA is TGTGCCAGCAGCGCGAGCGGGAGGGGGGACGAGCAGTACTTC.

The chain combines TRBV5-4 with TRBJ2-7; D gene ambiguous. Trimming pared 0 bases from V and 5 bases from J, leaving 9 bases between. This CDR3 contains 13 residues. Per the germline V gene, CDR1 is SGHNT and CDR2 is YYREEE (reference sequence). As DNA, the CDR3 is TGTGCCAGCAGCTTGGATAGTATTGACGAGCAGTACTTC. Its protein product is CASSLDSIDEQYF.

V gene TRBV19 combines with J gene TRBJ2-1; D possibly uses TRBD1 or TRBD2 (6 bases each). This CDR3 is built from 13 residues. Germline-derived CDR1 and CDR2 are LNHDA and SQIVND (reference sequence). Trimming removed 7 bases at V and 10 bases at J, with 17 bases between. CDR3 nucleotide sequence: TGTGCCAGTAATCCGGGGGCTGGCTGGGAGCAGTTCTTC. The encoded protein is CASNPGAGWEQFF.

This clone was seen a single time. For the CDR3, the DNA is TGTGCCAGTAGTAAAGGACAGGGGGCGTTGGATGAGCAGTTCTTC. Protein product: CASSKGQGALDEQFF. The chain has TRBV19 and TRBJ2-1, with TRBD1 identical over 11 bases. This CDR3 spans 15 amino acids. V lost 4 bases and J lost 8; bases outside the gene matches: 7. Looked up from germline, CDR1 is LNHDA and CDR2 is SQIVND (reference sequence).

The chain joins TRBV7-2 to TRBJ1-5, with TRBD1 as a possible D gene (5 bases). This CDR3 is built from 16 residues. Germline V gives CDR1 SGHTA, CDR2 FQGNSA. V lost 5 bases to trimming and J lost 4 bases, with 18 bases between them. CDR3 DNA sequence: TGTGCCAGCAGCCAAGTGGGGCTAGGGTTAAATCAGCCCCAGCATTTT. Residues: CASSQVGLGLNQPQHF.

V gene TRBV18 combines with J gene TRBJ2-7; 10 bases are a match to TRBD1. Unmatched junction bases numbered 5, after V lost 3 bases and J lost 3 bases. In germline, CDR1 is KGHSH, CDR2 LQKENI. The CDR3 has 15 amino acids. The CDR3 loop is CASSPNRDRGYEQYF. The CDR3 coding sequence is TGTGCCAGCTCACCGAACCGGGACAGGGGCTACGAGCAGTACTTC. The full variable domain, in which reference TRBV18 and TRBJ2-7 provide the parts outside the CDR3, is NAGVMQNPRHLVRRRGQEARLRCSPMKGHSHVYWYRQLPEEGLKFMVYLQKENIIDESGMPKERFSAEFPKEGPSILRIQQVVRGDSAAYFCASSPNRDRGYEQYFGPGTRLTVT.

This clone was observed at least ten times. This sequence joins TRBV6-1 and TRBJ2-6, with D perhaps given as TRBD1 or TRBD2 (5 bases each). The V and J ends lost 1 base and 1 base respectively, with 8 bases between them. Germline V gene data show CDR1 as MNHNS and CDR2 as SASEGT. The CDR3 is made up of 16 amino acids. The CDR3 region has the DNA TGTGCCAGCAGTGAAGGGGACGGATCTGGGGCCAACGTCCTGACTTTC. Its translation is CASSEGDGSGANVLTF.

This clone was picked up many times. V gene TRBV29-1 combines with J gene TRBJ1-1; TRBD1 agrees at 9 bases. The V gene's germline CDR1 is SQVTM and CDR2 ANQGSEA. Unmatched junction bases numbered 6, after V lost 7 bases and J lost 3 bases. CDR3 length equals 13 residues. The CDR3 DNA follows: TGCAGCGGCGGACAGGGGCCGGACACTGAAGCTTTCTTT. This gives the protein CSGGQGPDTEAFF.

The chain uses TRBV4-1 and TRBJ2-1, with TRBD2 as a possible D gene (6 bases). The CDR3 covers 16 residues. The germline CDR1 and CDR2 sequences are MGHRA and YSYEKL. The V and J ends lost 3 bases and 2 bases respectively, with 14 bases between them. The CDR3 here is CASSHASGVTYNEQFF. The DNA for the CDR3 is TGCGCCAGCAGCCACGCGTCGGGGGTAACCTACAATGAGCAGTTCTTC.

The chain links TRBV7-6 to TRBJ2-1; 7 nucleotides agree with TRBD2. This CDR3 contains 13 residues. The ends lost 1 base at V and 7 bases at J; junction bases unmatched: 1. CDR1 and CDR2 (germline): SGHVS, FNYEAQ. CDR3 nucleotides: TGTGCCAGCAGCTTAGGGGGGGGTAATGAGCAGTTCTTC. Protein sequence: CASSLGGGNEQFF.

Concerning this clone: One end of the junction does not line up with germline, which may come from a read error. The chain links TRBV7-9 to TRBJ2-7, with unresolved D. The germline gives CDR1 SEHNR, CDR2 FQNEAQ (reference sequence). CDR3 size: 15 residues. The CDR3 sequence is CASSQEYDGYDEQYF. CDR3 DNA: TGCGCCAGCAGCCAAGAATACGATGGGTACGACGAGCAGTACTTC.

The sample holds a few counts of this clone. The chain employs TRBV10-3 and TRBJ2-1; 9 positions match TRBD1. CDR3 size: 15 residues. With 3 bases clipped from V and 5 bases from J, the junction kept 5 bases outside the gene matches. Germline V gives CDR1 ENHRY, CDR2 SYGVKD. In nucleotides, the CDR3 is TGTGCCATCAGTGAATGGACAGGGGAAAACAATGAGCAGTTCTTC. This gives the protein CAISEWTGENNEQFF.

The count of this clone is one. V gene TRBV5-1 combines with J gene TRBJ2-2; D is undetermined. V shed 0 bases and J shed 2 bases, with 5 bases lying between them. The CDR3 runs 14 residues. Looked up from germline, CDR1 is SGHRS and CDR2 is YFSETQ. For the CDR3, the DNA is TGCGCCAGCAGCTTGGTTAGTAACACCGGGGAGCTGTTTTTT. This codes for CASSLVSNTGELFF.

This clone was counted once. The chain uses TRBV9 and TRBJ1-2; tentatively, D is TRBD1 (5 bases). Germline V gives CDR1 SGDLS, CDR2 YYNGEE. V was pared by 2 bases and J by 8 bases, with 16 bases between. CDR3 size: 14 residues. The CDR3: CASSVGRGPKGYTF. The CDR3 DNA reads TGTGCCAGCAGCGTGGGTAGGGGTCCAAAGGGCTACACCTTC.

This chain connects TRBV9 to TRBJ2-2; the match to TRBD2 covers 13 bases. CDR3 size: 16 residues. Germline CDR1 reads SGDLS; CDR2 reads YYNGEE. The J segment lost 5 bases and the V segment lost 5 bases, leaving 6 bases of the junction unmatched. The CDR3 reads CASSDGTSGTTGELFF. The CDR3 nucleotides are TGTGCCAGCAGTGATGGGACTAGCGGGACAACCGGGGAGCTGTTTTTT.

This chain links TRBV4-3 with TRBJ2-6; D remains ambiguous. Per the germline V gene, CDR1 is LGHNA and CDR2 is YSLEER. V was cut by 0 bases and J by 0 bases, with 6 bases left in between. The CDR3 has 16 residues. The CDR3 nucleotides are TGCGCCAGCAGCCAAGATTTGGGCTCTGGGGCCAACGTCCTGACTTTC. It translates to CASSQDLGSGANVLTF.